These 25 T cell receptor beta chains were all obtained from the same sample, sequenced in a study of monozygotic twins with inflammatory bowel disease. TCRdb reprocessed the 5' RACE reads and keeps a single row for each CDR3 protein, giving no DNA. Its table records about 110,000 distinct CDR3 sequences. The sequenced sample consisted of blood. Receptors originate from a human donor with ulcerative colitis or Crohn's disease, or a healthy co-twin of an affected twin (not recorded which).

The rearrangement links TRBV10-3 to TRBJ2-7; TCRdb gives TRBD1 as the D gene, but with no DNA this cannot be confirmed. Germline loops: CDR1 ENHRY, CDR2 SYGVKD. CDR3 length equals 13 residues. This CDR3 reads CAISTGGGYEQYF.

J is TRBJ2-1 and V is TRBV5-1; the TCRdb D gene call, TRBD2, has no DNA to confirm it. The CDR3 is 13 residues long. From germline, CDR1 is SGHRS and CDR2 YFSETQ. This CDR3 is CASSAGGGNEQFF.

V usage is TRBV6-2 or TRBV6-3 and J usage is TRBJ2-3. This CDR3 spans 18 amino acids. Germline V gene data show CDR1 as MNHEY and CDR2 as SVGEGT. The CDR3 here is CASSYSSPEPLSTDTQYF.

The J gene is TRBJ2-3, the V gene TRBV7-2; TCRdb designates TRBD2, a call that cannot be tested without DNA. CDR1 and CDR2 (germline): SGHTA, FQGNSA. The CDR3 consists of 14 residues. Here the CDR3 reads CASSFGGTTDTQYF.

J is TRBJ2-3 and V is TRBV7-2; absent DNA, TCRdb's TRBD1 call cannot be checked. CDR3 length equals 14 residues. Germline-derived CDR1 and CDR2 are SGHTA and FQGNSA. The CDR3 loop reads CASSLGQARDTQYF.

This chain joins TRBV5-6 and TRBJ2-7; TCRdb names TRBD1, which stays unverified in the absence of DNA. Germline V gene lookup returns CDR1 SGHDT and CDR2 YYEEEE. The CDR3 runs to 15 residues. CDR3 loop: CASSLLPTGHYEQYF. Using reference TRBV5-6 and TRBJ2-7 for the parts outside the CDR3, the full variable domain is DAGVTQSPTHLIKTRGQQVTLRCSPKSGHDTVSWYQQALGQGPQFIFQYYEEEERQRGNFPDRFSGHQFPNYSSELNVNALLLGDSALYLCASSLLPTGHYEQYFGPGTRLTVT.

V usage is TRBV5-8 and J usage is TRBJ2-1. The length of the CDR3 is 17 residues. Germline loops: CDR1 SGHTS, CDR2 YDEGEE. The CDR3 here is CASSLAMDGSSYNEQFF.

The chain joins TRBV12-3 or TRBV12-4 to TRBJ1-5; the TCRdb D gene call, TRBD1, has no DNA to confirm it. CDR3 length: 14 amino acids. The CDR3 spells CASSLYRGDQPQHF.

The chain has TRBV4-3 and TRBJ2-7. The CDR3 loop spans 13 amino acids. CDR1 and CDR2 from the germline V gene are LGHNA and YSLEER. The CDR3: CASSQDLGLEQYF.

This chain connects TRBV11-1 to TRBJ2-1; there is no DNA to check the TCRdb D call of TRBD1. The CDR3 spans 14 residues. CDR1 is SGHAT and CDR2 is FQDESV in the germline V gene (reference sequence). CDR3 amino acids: CASSSRDRANEQFF.

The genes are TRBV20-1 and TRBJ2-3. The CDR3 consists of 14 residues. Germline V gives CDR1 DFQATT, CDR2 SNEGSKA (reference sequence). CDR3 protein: CSARRWQSTDTQYF.

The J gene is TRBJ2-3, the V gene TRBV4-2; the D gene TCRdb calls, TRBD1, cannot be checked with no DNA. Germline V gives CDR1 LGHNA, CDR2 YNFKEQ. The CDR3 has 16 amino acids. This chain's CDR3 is CASSQEWGRPTDTQYF.

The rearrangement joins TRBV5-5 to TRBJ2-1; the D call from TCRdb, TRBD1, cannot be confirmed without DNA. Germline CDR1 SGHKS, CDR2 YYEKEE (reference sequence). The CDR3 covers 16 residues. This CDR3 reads CASSFVGPGGGHEQFF.

CDR3 sequence reads: CASSSLNLRQRTGELFF. This chain links TRBV28 with TRBJ2-2; there is no DNA to check the TCRdb D call of TRBD2. This CDR3 comprises 17 residues. Per germline, CDR1 MDHEN and CDR2 SYDVKM.

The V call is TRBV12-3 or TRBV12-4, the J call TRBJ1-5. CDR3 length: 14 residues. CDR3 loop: CASSRVNSNQPQHF.

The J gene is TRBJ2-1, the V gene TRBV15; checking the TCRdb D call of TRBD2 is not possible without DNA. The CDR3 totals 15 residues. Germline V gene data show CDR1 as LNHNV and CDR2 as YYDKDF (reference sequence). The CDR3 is CATSVLAGAHNEQFF.

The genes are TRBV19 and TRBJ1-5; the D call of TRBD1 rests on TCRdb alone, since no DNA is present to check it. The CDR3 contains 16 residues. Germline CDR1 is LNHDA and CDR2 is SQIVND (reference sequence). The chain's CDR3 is CASRIKGSRGNQPQHF.

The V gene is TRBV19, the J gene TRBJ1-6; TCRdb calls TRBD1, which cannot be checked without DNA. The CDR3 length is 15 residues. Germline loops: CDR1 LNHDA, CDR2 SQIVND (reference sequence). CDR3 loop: CASSISRVGNSPLHF.

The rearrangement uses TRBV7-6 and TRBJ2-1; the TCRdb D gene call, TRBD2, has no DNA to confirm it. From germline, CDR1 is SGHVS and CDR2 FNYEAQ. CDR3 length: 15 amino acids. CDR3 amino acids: CASSHGASGTSEQFF.

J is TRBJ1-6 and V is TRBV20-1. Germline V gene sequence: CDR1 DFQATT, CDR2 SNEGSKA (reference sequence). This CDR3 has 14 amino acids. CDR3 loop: CSARDYRVNSPLHF.

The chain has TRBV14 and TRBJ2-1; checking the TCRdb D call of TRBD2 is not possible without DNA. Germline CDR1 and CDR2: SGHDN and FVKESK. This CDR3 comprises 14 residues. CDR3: CASSQGLARNEQFF.

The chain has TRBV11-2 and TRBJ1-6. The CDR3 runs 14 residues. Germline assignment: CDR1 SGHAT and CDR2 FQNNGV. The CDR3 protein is CASSLETDNSPLHF.

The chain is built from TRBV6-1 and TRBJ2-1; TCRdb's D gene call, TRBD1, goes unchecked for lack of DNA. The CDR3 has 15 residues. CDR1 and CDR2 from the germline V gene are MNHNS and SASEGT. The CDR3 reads CASRETGTGDNEQFF.

This CDR3 is CASSYSPKREETQYF. V is TRBV6-5 and J is TRBJ2-5; TCRdb designates TRBD2, a call that cannot be tested without DNA. This CDR3 contains 15 residues. Germline assignment: CDR1 MNHEY and CDR2 SVGAGI.

CDR3 region: CASSYSPSGSRDEQFF. The rearrangement uses TRBV6-2 or TRBV6-3 and TRBJ2-1; TCRdb returns TRBD2, unconfirmable since there is no DNA. Germline CDR1 and CDR2: MNHEY and SVGEGT. The CDR3 is 16 residues long.